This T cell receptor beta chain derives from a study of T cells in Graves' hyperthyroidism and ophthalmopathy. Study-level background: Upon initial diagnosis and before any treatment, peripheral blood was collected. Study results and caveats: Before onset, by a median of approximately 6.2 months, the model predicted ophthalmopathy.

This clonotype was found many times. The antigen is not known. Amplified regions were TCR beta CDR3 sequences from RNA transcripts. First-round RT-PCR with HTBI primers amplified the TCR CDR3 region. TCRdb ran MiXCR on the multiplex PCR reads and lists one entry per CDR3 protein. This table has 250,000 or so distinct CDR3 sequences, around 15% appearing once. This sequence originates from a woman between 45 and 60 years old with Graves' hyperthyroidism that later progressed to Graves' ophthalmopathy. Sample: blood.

CDR3 protein: CSARDLRTEPYEQYF. CDR3 DNA sequence: TGCAGTGCTAGAGATCTCAGGACAGAGCCTTACGAGCAGTACTTC. The gene calls are TRBV20-1 and TRBJ2-7, with TRBD1 as a possible D gene (6 bases). The CDR3 contains 15 residues. Germline CDR1 is DFQATT and CDR2 is SNEGSKA (reference sequence). V was pared by 0 bases and J by 4 bases, with 16 bases between.